These 16 T cell receptor beta chains came from one sample sequenced in a study of identical twins. MiXCR, applied by TCRdb to the 5' RACE reads, yields one record per CDR3 protein. In the table there are some 200,000 distinct CDR3 sequences, around 8.1% of which are singletons. The same data also contributed to another study, on yellow fever vaccine responses in identical twins.

Sequenced input: memory (CD45RO+) T cells sorted from blood. These receptors were taken from a woman between 18 and 29 years old in good health.

V is TRBV9 and J is TRBJ1-6; D might be TRBD1 (6 bases). Germline CDR1 and CDR2: SGDLS and YYNGEE. The CDR3 has 15 amino acids. Trimming shortened V by 1 base and J by 5 bases, and 10 bases separated the two germline ends. The DNA for the CDR3 is TGTGCCAGCAGCGTAACAGGGTTTCATAATTCACCCCTCCACTTT. Translation: CASSVTGFHNSPLHF.

This clonotype was counted a few times. The rearrangement joins TRBV6-4 to TRBJ2-3, with 8 bases that match TRBD2. The CDR3 covers 15 residues. The trim removed 4 bases at V and 0 bases at J, leaving 3 bases unmatched. Per germline, CDR1 MRHNA and CDR2 SNTAGT. The CDR3 region is CASSARGGSTDTQYF. The CDR3 region has the DNA TGTGCCAGCAGTGCTCGCGGGGGGAGCACAGATACGCAGTATTTT.

This clonotype occurred many times. This chain links TRBV5-1 with TRBJ2-1; the D is unclear. CDR3 length: 13 residues. V was clipped by 0 bases and J by 5 bases, with 6 bases between them. Germline V gene lookup returns CDR1 SGHRS and CDR2 YFSETQ. The CDR3 loop is CASSLGQHNEQFF. The CDR3 nucleotides are TGCGCCAGCAGCTTGGGGCAGCACAATGAGCAGTTCTTC.

The table lists this clonotype with many counts. The chain carries TRBV7-8 and TRBJ2-7, with TRBD1 matching over 7 bases. After removal of 2 bases from V and 0 bases from J, the junction contained 4 bases not matched to a gene. CDR1 is SGHVS, CDR2 FQNEAQ, per germline. The CDR3 is 15 amino acids. CDR3 DNA sequence: TGTGCCAGCAGCTTACAGGACAGGAGCTCCTACGAGCAGTACTTC. Encoded protein: CASSLQDRSSYEQYF.

This clonotype was seen more than once but under ten times. This chain links TRBV6-5 with TRBJ2-7; no clear D. Germline CDR1 and CDR2: MNHEY and SVGAGI. Trimming removed 0 bases from V and 6 bases from J, with 9 bases in between. The CDR3 is 13 residues long. The CDR3 protein is CASSYSPMVEQYF. The CDR3 nucleotides are TGTGCCAGCAGTTACTCTCCTATGGTCGAGCAGTACTTC.

In this sample, this clonotype turned up a few times. This sequence joins TRBV6-2 or TRBV6-3 and TRBJ2-5, with a weak D call TRBD2 (6 bases). This CDR3 contains 13 residues. Germline V lookup: CDR1 MNHEY, CDR2 SVGEGT. The V end was cut by 4 bases, the J end by 4 bases, with 10 bases between. The DNA of the CDR3 is TGTGCCAGCAGTTCAGGACTAATAGAGACCCAGTACTTC. It codes for CASSSGLIETQYF.

This clonotype came up a few times. The V call is TRBV12-3 or TRBV12-4, the J call TRBJ2-2; TRBD1 might be the D (6 bases). CDR3 length: 15 residues. V lost 6 bases, J lost 0 bases, and 11 bases lay in between. The CDR3 sequence: CASRQGLANTGELFF. CDR3 DNA: TGTGCCAGCAGGCAGGGGCTTGCGAACACCGGGGAGCTGTTTTTT.

This clonotype was found many times. This rearrangement joins TRBV6-4 to TRBJ1-5; weak D call: TRBD1 (6 bases). The CDR3 is made up of 13 amino acids. V lost 4 bases, J lost 3 bases, and 7 bases lay in between. Per germline, CDR1 MRHNA and CDR2 SNTAGT. CDR3 bases: TGTGCCAGCAGTGTGGGGGCCAATCAGCCCCAGCATTTT. Its translation: CASSVGANQPQHF.

The chain joins TRBV4-2 to TRBJ2-3, with a weak D call TRBD1 (5 bases). Trimming took 5 bases from V and 4 from J, leaving 10 bases between them. The CDR3 is 13 residues long. The germline gives CDR1 LGHNA, CDR2 YNFKEQ. CDR3: CASSLGVADTQYF. The CDR3 nucleotides are TGTGCCAGCAGCTTAGGGGTGGCAGATACGCAGTATTTT.

This rearrangement joins TRBV5-6 to TRBJ2-5; D remains unclear. Trimming stripped 4 bases from V and 1 base from J, with 8 bases between. Germline assignment: CDR1 SGHDT and CDR2 YYEEEE. The CDR3 runs 13 residues. In nucleotides, the CDR3 is TGTGCCAGCAGCCGGAGCATCCAAGAGACCCAGTACTTC. Its protein product is CASSRSIQETQYF. Supplemented by reference TRBV5-6 and TRBJ2-5, the full variable domain reads DAGVTQSPTHLIKTRGQQVTLRCSPKSGHDTVSWYQQALGQGPQFIFQYYEEEERQRGNFPDRFSGHQFPNYSSELNVNALLLGDSALYLCASSRSIQETQYFGPGTRLLVL.

This clonotype has a handful of counts. The gene calls are TRBV20-1 and TRBJ2-7; TRBD2 matches 9 bases. CDR3 length equals 14 residues. The junction had 7 bases not matched to a gene; V was cut back by 5 bases and J by 2 bases. From germline, CDR1 is DFQATT and CDR2 SNEGSKA (reference sequence). The CDR3 region is CSAPRTSEPYEQYF. DNA for the CDR3: TGCAGTGCTCCTAGGACTAGCGAACCCTACGAGCAGTACTTC.

The sample holds a few counts of this clonotype. The chain carries TRBV7-2 and TRBJ2-1; 12 bases are a match to TRBD2. Germline V gene data show CDR1 as SGHTA and CDR2 as FQGNSA. The CDR3 is 13 amino acids. The junction had 5 bases not matched to a gene; V was cut back by 6 bases and J by 11 bases. CDR3 residues: CASRTSGGSKQFF. The DNA of the CDR3 is TGTGCCAGCAGGACTAGCGGGGGTAGTAAGCAGTTCTTC. Full variable domain (missing parts from reference TRBV7-2 and TRBJ2-1): GAGVSQSPSNKVTEKGKDVELRCDPISGHTALYWYRQSLGQGLEFLIYFQGNSAPDKSGLPSDRFSAERTGGSVSTLTIQRTQQEDSAVYLCASRTSGGSKQFFGPGTRLTVL.

The chain has TRBV20-1 and TRBJ1-5; TRBD1 is a possible D gene (6 bases). The CDR3 is 14 residues long. Germline V gene lookup returns CDR1 DFQATT and CDR2 SNEGSKA (reference sequence). The V gene lost 2 bases and the J gene lost 3 bases, with 11 bases spanning the gap. DNA of the CDR3: TGCAGTGCTAGAAGCGGACAGATCAATCAGCCCCAGCATTTT. Translating gives CSARSGQINQPQHF.

The V and J genes are TRBV27 and TRBJ2-1; 7 nucleotides agree with TRBD2. This CDR3 contains 16 residues. V lost 7 bases, J lost 4 bases, and 13 bases stayed unmatched. CDR1 and CDR2 (germline): MNHEY, SMNVEV (reference sequence). This CDR3 is CASISLGGTTYNEQFF. The CDR3 DNA sequence: TGTGCCAGCATTTCCCTCGGGGGGACCACTTACAATGAGCAGTTCTTC.

There are a few counts of this clonotype. The chain uses TRBV7-6 and TRBJ1-3; the D is unclear. This CDR3 comprises 15 residues. Germline CDR1 is SGHVS and CDR2 is FNYEAQ. V gave up 2 bases and J gave up 0 bases, with 8 bases separating them. The CDR3 DNA follows: TGTGCCAGCAGCTTAATGGCCCTCTCTGGAAACACCATATATTTT. Its protein is CASSLMALSGNTIYF.

The rearrangement uses TRBV12-3 or TRBV12-4 and TRBJ1-4, with D unclear. The germline V and J ends were trimmed by 8 bases and 0 bases, with 7 bases remaining between them. The CDR3 spans 13 residues. The CDR3, as DNA: TGTGCCAGCGGAAGGGCAACTAATGAAAAACTGTTTTTT. It codes for CASGRATNEKLFF.